This TCR beta chain is from a study of vaccination and CD4 T cells after COVID-19 (dated by TCRdb to between 2021 and 2024). For the study in its entirety: Every convalescent patient had a positive nasal swab PCR test for SARS-CoV-2, with mild disease in eight to ten patients and severe disease in one. Six males and four females were included in the convalescent cohort, with two Hispanic individuals, seven Caucasians, two Asians and one multiracial person represented. Each participant got two doses of either the Pfizer-BioNTech BNT162b2 vaccine (n=8) or the Moderna mRNA-1273 vaccine (n=2). Post-COVID blood samples from convalescent patients were collected a median of approximately 100 days after diagnosis, with a range of about 30 to 170 days. The time from the second vaccine dose to post-vaccine blood sampling had a median of roughly 70 days and ranged from about 14 to 250 days. Culture stimuli were overlapping spike peptide pools from SARS-CoV-2 and from the common cold coronaviruses HCoV-NL63, HCoV-OC43 and HCoV-229E. Control cultures received a CEFX viral epitope pool as the positive control, an HIV-1 Nef peptide pool as the negative control, or no peptide. In 10 COVID-19 convalescent patients and a handful of infection-naive healthy vaccine recipients, researchers compared the spike-specific CD4+ TCR repertoire from before mRNA vaccination with the repertoire from after.

A remark on this clonotype: Its specific antigen is unknown. Per-base qualities were not stored, and no clone one base away is much larger.

The germline V gene (reference sequence) specifies LNHDA as CDR1 and SQIVND as CDR2. Relative to germline, V is 11 bases shorter and J is 0 bases shorter, with 16 bases between their ends. The CDR3 covers 14 residues, taking in both the cysteine and the phenylalanine. The kept DNA is CDR3 alone, 42 bases in frame from the first base. The treatment or condition label for this specimen denotes: roughly 10-day PBMC culture with coronavirus spike peptide pools or control peptides (ViraFEST assay). The ViraFEST assay was used in the study, in which antigen-specific T cells were expanded with peptide pools and expanded clonotypes were subsequently identified by TCR sequencing. Positive SARS-CoV-2 PCR tests in the convalescent patients dated from March to December 2020, before Alpha, Beta and Delta variants emerged in the United States. Each well held 1.5 million to 2.5 million PBMCs cultured with roughly 10 ug/ml peptide pools in IMDM containing 5% human AB serum and 8 to 10 IU/ml IL-2. Half of the culture medium was replaced with fresh IL-2-containing medium on days 3 and 7. Once the cells had been in culture for about 10 days, the EasySep CD4+ T cell isolation kit was used to isolate CD4+ T cells by negative selection. PBMCs were separated from whole blood using Ficoll-Paque Plus gradient centrifugation and then either used fresh or cryopreserved at -140C. Triplicate wells were generally used for each culture condition.

Paper-wide results and their limitations: Only a relatively small number of convalescent patients were included in the study, and early timepoints following natural infection were not analyzed. Of the vaccine-specific clones in convalescent patients, 304 of 307, or nearly all, reacted only to SARS-CoV-2 spike and did not cross-react with common cold coronaviruses. Although the median number of SARS-CoV-2-reactive clonotypes went up from around 20 after infection to 38 after vaccination, the increase was not significant. Among convalescent patients, a median about 86% of the SARS-CoV-2-reactive clones seen after vaccination appeared only after vaccination, which suggests priming specific to the vaccine.

The library was obtained by PCR. At the Johns Hopkins FTIC core, DNA from the cultured CD4+ T cells underwent TCR sequencing with the Oncomine TCR Beta short-read assay. The QIAamp micro DNA kit was used to extract genomic DNA from the cultured CD4+ T cells. The Oncomine TCR Beta libraries from cultured CD4+ T cells were pooled using unique dual indexes and then sequenced on an Illumina iSeq 100. Processing in the source paper ran as follows. Non-productive sequences were filtered out, and CDR3s that did not start with C, did not end with F or W, or were shorter than 7 amino acids were discarded. Antigen-specific clonotypes were identified with the MANAFEST web application by comparing peptide-stimulated wells with reference and other culture wells. To be called positive, a clone needed an FDR below 0.05, an odds ratio above 5, and a productive frequency above 0.1% in at least two of three replicate wells. A clonotype counted as cross-reactive if it showed significant expansion both in the SARS-CoV-2 spike wells and in at least one common cold coronavirus spike condition. Using R version 3.6.1, CDR3 homology was evaluated through Levenshtein distances (stringdist) along with unrooted phylogenetic trees (ape). Clones were called with MiXCR by TCRdb after fastp trimmed the public reads at Q25, and only in-frame beta chains were retained. Identical CDR3 protein sequences are pooled into one entry, listed with their most common genes and DNA. In this record, the V and J calls reflect TCRdb's handling and not the investigators' own analysis. The sample table records about 9,100 distinct CDR3 sequences; 65% to 80% of these occur just once. The top ten constitute approximately 38% of the sample.

This chain joins TRBV19 to TRBJ1-2; a weak D assignment points to TRBD1 (5 bases agree). This receptor was taken from a human donor who had recovered from COVID-19. What was sequenced was CD4+ T cells from blood, cultured in vitro. CDR3 reads: CAAGMTGANYGYTF. The nucleotide sequence is given as TGTGCCGCGGGAATGACGGGGGCTAACTATGGCTACACCTTC.